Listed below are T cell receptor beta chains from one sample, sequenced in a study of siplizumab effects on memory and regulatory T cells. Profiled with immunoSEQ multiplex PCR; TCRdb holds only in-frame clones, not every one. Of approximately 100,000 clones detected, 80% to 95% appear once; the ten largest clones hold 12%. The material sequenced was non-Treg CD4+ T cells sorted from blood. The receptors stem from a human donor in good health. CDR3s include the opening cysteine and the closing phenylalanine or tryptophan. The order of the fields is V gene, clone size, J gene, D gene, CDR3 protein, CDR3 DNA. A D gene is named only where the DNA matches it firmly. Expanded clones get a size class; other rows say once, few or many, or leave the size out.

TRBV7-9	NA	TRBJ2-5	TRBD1	CASSYHGQDQETQYF	TGTGCCAGCAGCTATCATGGACAGGACCAAGAGACCCAGTACTTC
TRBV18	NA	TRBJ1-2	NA	CASSPDANYGYTF	TGTGCCAGCTCACCAGACGCTAACTATGGCTACACCTTC
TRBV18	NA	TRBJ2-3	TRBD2	CASSPRGLAGYDTQYF	TGTGCCAGCTCACCAAGGGGACTAGCGGGATATGATACGCAGTATTTT
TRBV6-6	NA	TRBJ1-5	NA	CASSTGGRRGQPQHF	TGTGCCAGCAGTACCGGTGGGAGACGAGGACAGCCCCAGCATTTT
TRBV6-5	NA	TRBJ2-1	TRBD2	CASRRGLSNEQFF	TGTGCCAGCAGGCGGGGGTTGAGCAATGAGCAGTTCTTC
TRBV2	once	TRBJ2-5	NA	CASSDRRGGETQYF	TGTGCCAGCAGTGATCGCAGGGGTGGGGAGACCCAGTACTTC
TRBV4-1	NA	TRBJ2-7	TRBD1	CASSLSRLQPGTARYEQYF	TGCGCCAGCAGCCTATCAAGACTCCAGCCCGGGACAGCCCGCTACGAGCAGTACTTC
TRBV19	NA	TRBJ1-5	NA	CASSSSASNQPQHF	TGTGCCAGTAGTAGCTCAGCTAGCAATCAGCCCCAGCATTTT
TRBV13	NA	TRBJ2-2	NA	CASSFGVRWNTGELFF	TGTGCCAGCAGCTTCGGTGTTAGGTGGAACACCGGGGAGCTGTTTTTT
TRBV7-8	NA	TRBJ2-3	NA	CASSLSAGQSTQYF	TGTGCCAGCAGCTTAAGCGCGGGACAAAGTACGCAGTATTTT
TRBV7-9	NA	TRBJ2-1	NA	CASSLGQHNEQFF	TGTGCCAGCAGCTTAGGTCAGCACAATGAGCAGTTCTTC
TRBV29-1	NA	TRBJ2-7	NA	CSVGTPTRLLEQYF	TGCAGCGTTGGGACCCCCACCAGGTTGCTCGAGCAGTACTTC
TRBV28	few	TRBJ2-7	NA	CASSVTTDGGWQYF	TGTGCCAGCAGTGTAACGACGGACGGTGGGTGGCAGTACTTC
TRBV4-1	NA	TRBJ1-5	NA	CASSQAGGGARQPQHF	TGCGCCAGCAGCCAGGCGGGGGGGGGCGCGAGACAGCCCCAGCATTTT
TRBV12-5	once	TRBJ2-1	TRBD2	CASTPTSGYNEQFF	TGTGCTAGTACCCCTACTAGCGGGTACAATGAGCAGTTCTTC
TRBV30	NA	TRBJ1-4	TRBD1	CAWSAGGGYEKLFF	TGTGCCTGGAGTGCAGGGGGCGGTTACGAAAAACTGTTTTTT
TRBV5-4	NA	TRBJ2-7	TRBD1	CASSAGTGSYEQYF	TGTGCCAGCAGCGCCGGGACAGGTTCCTACGAGCAGTACTTC
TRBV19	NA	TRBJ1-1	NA	CASTGVGEAFF	TGTGCCAGTACCGGGGTGGGAGAAGCTTTCTTT
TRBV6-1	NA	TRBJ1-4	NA	CASLSEKLFF	TGTGCCAGCCTCTCTGAAAAACTGTTTTTT
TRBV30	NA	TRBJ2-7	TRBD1	CAWTGQGTSYEQYF	TGTGCCTGGACCGGACAGGGGACCTCCTACGAGCAGTACTTC
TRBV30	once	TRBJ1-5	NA	CAWSEGGARQPQHF	TGTGCCTGGAGCGAGGGGGGGGCCCGTCAGCCCCAGCATTTT
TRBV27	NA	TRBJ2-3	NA	CASSSGAGTQYF	TGTGCCAGCAGTTCAGGGGCTGGTACGCAGTATTTT
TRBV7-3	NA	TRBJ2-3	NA	CASSSHSGPAGTQYF	TGTGCCAGCAGCTCCCACTCCGGACCCGCCGGTACGCAGTATTTT
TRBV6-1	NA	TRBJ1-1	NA	CASTLWTNTEAFF	TGTGCCAGCACCTTATGGACGAACACTGAAGCTTTCTTT
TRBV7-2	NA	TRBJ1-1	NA	CASSLVDRNEAFF	TGTGCCAGCAGCTTAGTGGACAGAAATGAAGCTTTCTTT
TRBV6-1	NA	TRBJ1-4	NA	CASKPGQTNEKLFF	TGTGCCAGCAAACCGGGACAAACTAATGAAAAACTGTTTTTT
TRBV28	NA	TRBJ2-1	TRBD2	CASSLGTSGNNEQFF	TGTGCCAGCAGTTTAGGGACTAGCGGCAACAATGAGCAGTTCTTC
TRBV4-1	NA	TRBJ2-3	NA	CASSPNPTTARSTDTQYF	TGCGCCAGCAGCCCCAATCCTACTACAGCGCGTAGCACAGATACGCAGTATTTT
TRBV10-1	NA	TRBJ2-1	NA	CASSTNFAYNEQFF	TGCGCCAGCAGCACGAACTTTGCGTACAATGAGCAGTTCTTC
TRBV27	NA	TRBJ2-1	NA	CASSFSPKKGSRDKGRNEQFF	TGTGCCAGCAGTTTTTCCCCCAAGAAAGGAAGTCGGGACAAGGGGCGGAATGAGCAGTTCTTC
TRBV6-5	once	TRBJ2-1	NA	CASRGDREFDEQFF	TGTGCCAGCAGAGGAGATAGGGAGTTCGATGAGCAGTTCTTC
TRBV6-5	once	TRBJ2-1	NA	CASSKGAFSNEQFF	TGTGCCAGCAGTAAAGGGGCCTTTTCTAATGAGCAGTTCTTC
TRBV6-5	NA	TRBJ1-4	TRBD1	CASSTYGTGDEKLFF	TGTGCCAGCAGTACGTACGGGACAGGGGATGAAAAACTGTTTTTT
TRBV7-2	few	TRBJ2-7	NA	CASSLERGTSYEQYF	TGTGCCAGCAGCTTAGAGCGCGGGACGTCCTACGAGCAGTACTTC
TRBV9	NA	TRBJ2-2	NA	CASSPTWGVNTGELFF	TGTGCCAGCAGCCCGACGTGGGGGGTGAACACCGGGGAGCTGTTTTTT
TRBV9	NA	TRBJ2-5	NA	CASSAHIREETQYF	TGTGCCAGCAGCGCCCACATTCGGGAAGAGACCCAGTACTTC
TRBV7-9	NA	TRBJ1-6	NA	CASSLTDRNSPLHF	TGTGCCAGCAGCCTGACGGACAGAAATTCACCCCTCCACTTT
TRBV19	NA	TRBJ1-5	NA	CASTPGGVQPQHF	TGTGCCAGTACCCCGGGAGGGGTTCAGCCCCAGCATTTT
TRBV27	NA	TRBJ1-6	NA	CASSLRTYSPLHF	TGTGCCAGCAGTTTACGCACCTATTCACCCCTCCACTTT
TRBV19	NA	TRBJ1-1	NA	CASSIRGAHTEAFF	TGTGCCAGTAGTATAAGGGGGGCGCACACTGAAGCTTTCTTT